This entry concerns a single TCR beta chain. TCRdb's table, derived via immunoSEQ multiplex PCR, lists solely in-frame clones and lacks some. Altogether about 99,000 clones are present, 75% to 90% being singletons, with the ten largest covering approximately 12%. This CDR3 has 15 residues. The germline gives CDR1 SGHRS, CDR2 YFSETQ. V shed 5 bases and J 3 bases; nucleotides not matched to a gene: 9. This sample was taken from a study of blood T cell repertoires in COVID-19. Study information: Spain, Italy and the United States supplied samples that represented acute and convalescent COVID-19.

This chain connects TRBV5-1 to TRBJ2-3; 7 bases map to TRBD2. This receptor was obtained from a human donor in a cohort sampled during active COVID-19. The specimen was peripheral blood. The CDR3 bases are TGCGCCAGCAGTCTCGGACTAGGGGATACAGATACGCAGTATTTT. It yields the protein CASSLGLGDTDTQYF.